This T cell receptor (beta chain) was captured by sequencing in a study of shared clonotypes between healthy human individuals. Study-wide points: An anticipated effect of sequencing depth on clonotype sharing among donors was recognized. The represented genetic and exposure-history diversity was limited by the small number of donors.

The team ran DNA from unsorted PBMCs on ten immunoSEQ deep assay plates for sequencing. Using immunoSEQ multiplex PCR, the repertoire was profiled, and TCRdb retains in-frame clones only, with some absent. The data show some 510,000 clones, with 75% to 85% seen just once and 13% held by the top ten. V lost 1 base, J lost 5 bases, and 9 bases lay in between. CDR1 is SGHTA and CDR2 is FQGNSA in the germline V gene. The CDR3 runs 13 residues. To note about this clone: Its cognate antigen is unknown.

Everyone who donated was a Caucasian adult who lived in Nashville, Tennessee. The J gene is TRBJ2-7, the V gene TRBV7-2; unclear D gene. The clonotype originates from a woman in her forties in good health. Some clones in this sample may be carry-over from other donors' samples. Sequenced: PBMCs. The CDR3 bases are TGTGCCAGCAGCTTAGGTAGATTCAACGAGCAGTACTTC. Translated: CASSLGRFNEQYF.